This entry describes one TCR beta chain. Trimming shortened V by 7 bases and J by 5 bases, and 14 bases separated the two germline ends. The V gene's germline CDR1 is SGHAT and CDR2 FQDESV (reference sequence). The CDR3 loop spans 14 amino acids. The repertoire was sequenced with immunoSEQ multiplex PCR; TCRdb's copy has only in-frame clones and lacks some. The table records around 100,000 clones, around 90% of them present only once. This specimen belongs to a study of T cell responses to AZD1222 COVID-19 vaccine. This chain connects TRBV11-1 to TRBJ2-2; the D gene is possibly TRBD1 (5 bases). This TCR was recovered from an adult in good health. Sequenced here: peripheral blood, sampled on day 0 of AZD1222 vaccination. This CDR3 reads CASNPSAGTGELFF. The CDR3 nucleotides read TGTGCCAGCAACCCTTCGGCAGGGACCGGGGAGCTGTTTTTT.